This T cell receptor beta chain was documented in a study of metastatic and nonmetastatic thyroid tumors. CDR1 and CDR2 (germline): MGHDK, SYGVNS. Trimming at V came to 4 bases and at J to 2 bases, leaving 6 bases not matched to a gene. The CDR3 spans 15 residues. None of the patients had undergone any treatment ahead of thyroid surgery. From the PCR reads, TCRdb re-called clones with MiXCR. The sample consists of 35,000 to 55,000 clones, around 25% of them appearing once. This clone was counted many times. The sequenced sample was blood. The receptor comes from a male donor with papillary thyroid cancer or a benign thyroid nodule (not recorded which). Some clones in this sample may be carry-over from other donors' samples. The chain uses TRBV25-1 and TRBJ2-7; 9 bases agree with TRBD1. The CDR3 loop is CASSGTGEWAYEQYF. CDR3 DNA sequence: TGTGCCAGCAGTGGGACAGGGGAGTGGGCCTACGAGCAGTACTTC.